This record looks at one T cell receptor beta chain sequence and its context. Antigen: not known. The CDR3 has 16 amino acids. V shed 5 bases, J shed 5 bases, and the junction held 13 bases outside the gene matches. Germline V gives CDR1 SGHNT, CDR2 YYREEE (reference sequence). The data stem from a study of shared clonotypes between healthy human individuals. Into CD45RA+ naive and CD45RA-negative memory subsets, the CD4+ cells were split. Study-level points and caveats: Clonotype sharing among donors was expected to depend on sequencing depth.

Method: immunoSEQ multiplex PCR; TCRdb's copy keeps in-frame clones and lacks some. The sample holds 2 million to 2.5 million clones, around 93% seen once. The sequenced material came from naive CD4+ T cells from PBMCs. The subset was: CD45RA+ positively selected. The chain joins TRBV5-4 to TRBJ2-7; 10 nucleotides match TRBD2. The receptor comes from a young man in good health. Some clones in this sample may be carry-over from other donors' samples. The CDR3 loop reads CASREREGSHSHEQYF. The CDR3, as DNA: TGTGCCAGCAGGGAGCGGGAGGGTTCTCATAGCCACGAGCAGTACTTC. The complete variable domain, with remaining parts taken from reference TRBV5-4 and TRBJ2-7, reads ETGVTQSPTHLIKTRGQQVTLRCSSQSGHNTVSWYQQALGQGPQFIFQYYREEENGRGNFPPRFSGLQFPNYSSELNVNALELDDSALYLCASREREGSHSHEQYFGPGTRLTVT.